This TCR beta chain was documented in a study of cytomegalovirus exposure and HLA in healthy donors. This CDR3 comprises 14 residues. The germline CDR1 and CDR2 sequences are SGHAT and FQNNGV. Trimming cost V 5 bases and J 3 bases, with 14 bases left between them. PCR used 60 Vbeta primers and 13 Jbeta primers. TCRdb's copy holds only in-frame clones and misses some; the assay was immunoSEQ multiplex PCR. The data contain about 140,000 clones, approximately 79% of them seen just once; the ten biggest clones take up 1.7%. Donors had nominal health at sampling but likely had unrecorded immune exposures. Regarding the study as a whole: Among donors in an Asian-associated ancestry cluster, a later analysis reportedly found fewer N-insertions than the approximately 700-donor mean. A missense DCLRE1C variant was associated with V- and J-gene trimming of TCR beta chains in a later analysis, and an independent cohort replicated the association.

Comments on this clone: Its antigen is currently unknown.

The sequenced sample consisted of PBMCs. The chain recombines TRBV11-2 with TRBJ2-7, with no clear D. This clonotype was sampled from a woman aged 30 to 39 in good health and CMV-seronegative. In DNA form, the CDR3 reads TGTGCCAGCAGCCCCCCGCGGCGGTACTACGAGCAGTACTTC. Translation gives CASSPPRRYYEQYF.